This section outlines one T cell receptor (beta chain) sequence together with its context. The antigen is unknown. The missing conserved phenylalanine or tryptophan at the end of this CDR3 makes a read error likely. The sample is drawn from a study of tumor and adjacent non-tumor tissue in lung cancer. Study findings and constraints: Tumor TCR diversity, when higher, was linked to shorter survival. In normal lung, the top 100 clones were significantly more dominant than in tumor.

This sample's RNA came from whole unsorted tissue. Newly diagnosed lung cancer patients had thoracic surgery in China, August–November 2014, without prior chemotherapy. The library came from three nested PCR rounds adapted from ARM-PCR protocols. TCRdb independently ran MiXCR on the multiplex PCR reads; one entry per CDR3 protein. This sample has about 81,000 distinct CDR3 sequences, with roughly 72% found just once. The CDR3 is made up of 12 amino acids. Germline V gene data show CDR1 as SGHAT and CDR2 as FQNNGV. This chain uses TRBV11-2 with TRBJ2-7; D is perhaps TRBD1 (6 bases). This TCR was recovered from a woman in her forties with non-small cell lung cancer. Sequencing was carried out using lung tumor tissue. Here the CDR3 DNA reads TGCGCCAACAGCTTAGAGGGGGTCAGGCAGTACTAC. It yields the protein CANSLEGVRQYY.